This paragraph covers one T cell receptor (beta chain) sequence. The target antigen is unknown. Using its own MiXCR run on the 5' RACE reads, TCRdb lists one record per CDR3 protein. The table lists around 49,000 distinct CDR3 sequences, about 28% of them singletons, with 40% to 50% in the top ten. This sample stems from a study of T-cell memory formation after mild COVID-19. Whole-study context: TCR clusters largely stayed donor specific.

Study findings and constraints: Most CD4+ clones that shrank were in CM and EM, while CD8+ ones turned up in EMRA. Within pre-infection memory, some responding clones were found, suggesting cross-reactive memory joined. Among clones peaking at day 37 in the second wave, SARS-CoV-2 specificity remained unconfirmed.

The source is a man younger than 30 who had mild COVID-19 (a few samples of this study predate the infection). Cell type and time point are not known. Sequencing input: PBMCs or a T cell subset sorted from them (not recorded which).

The CDR3 sequence: CASSQEGGEGQPQHF. The DNA for the CDR3 is TGCGCCAGCAGCCAAGAGGGTGGGGAAGGTCAGCCCCAGCATTTT. This rearrangement joins TRBV4-1 to TRBJ1-5; D is uncertain. This CDR3 is 15 amino acids long. V was shortened by 0 bases and J by 6 bases, with 12 bases between the two germline ends. CDR1 and CDR2 from the germline V gene are MGHRA and YSYEKL.